This TCR beta chain was sequenced during a study of T-cell reconstitution after alpha-beta-depleted transplantation in children. Study-level results: There were some patients whose high TCRbeta diversity at day 60 came from surviving recipient T cells and thymic progenitors. After one year, T-cell counts and TCRbeta diversity mostly came from new T cells. It was reported that alpha-beta T cells came from several hundred expanded graft clones (about two months after transplant).

Construction of the TCRbeta library involved unique molecular identifiers. TCRdb called the PCR reads again in MiXCR, with one record for every CDR3 protein. The profile shows about a million distinct CDR3 sequences, about 31% of them singletons. Trimming at V came to 0 bases and at J to 5 bases, leaving 18 bases not matched to a gene. Germline V gene lookup returns CDR1 SGHRS and CDR2 YFSETQ. CDR3 length: 19 residues. This clonotype was seen a few times. Antigen specificity is unknown. The clonotype comes from a boy in the first two years of life who had a stem cell transplant for SCID, so the T cells may come from the graft donor. The material sequenced was PBMCs, mostly from graft donor cells, taken 360 days after TCRalphabeta/CD19-depleted stem cell transplant. The chain links TRBV5-1 to TRBJ1-1; TRBD1 matches 8 bases. CDR3 bases: TGCGCCAGCAGCTTGGGAGAGGACAGGGCAGCTCTGGGACGTACTGAAGCTTTCTTT. Its protein is CASSLGEDRAALGRTEAFF.